This T cell receptor beta chain was retrieved from a study of control samples from healthy donors and cancer patients. Trimming stripped 7 bases from V and 0 bases from J, with 16 bases between. This CDR3 contains 16 residues. The germline V gene has CDR1 LNHNV and CDR2 YYDKDF (reference sequence). Profiling relied on immunoSEQ multiplex PCR, and the TCRdb table lists in-frame clones only, not all of them. The sample has just over 90,000 clones; about 85% are singletons. This clone was counted between two and nine times. The V and J genes are TRBV15 and TRBJ1-5; D might be TRBD1 (6 bases). The sequence came from a woman between 45 and 65 years old in good health. The sequenced sample was blood. The CDR3 reads CATTEGGGSSNQPQHF. The DNA for the CDR3 is TGTGCCACCACCGAAGGGGGGGGGAGTAGCAATCAGCCCCAGCATTTT.